These 22 T cell receptor beta chains were sequenced from one sample in a study of blood T cells in healthy people across ages. Through a sample-barcoded 5' primer and a J-beta primer mix, a second PCR was run for roughly 7 to 11 cycles. A single record per CDR3 protein comes from TCRdb applying MiXCR to the 5' RACE reads. Of fewer than 1,000,000 distinct CDR3 sequences in the sample, around half were seen once. The sequencing sample was made of blood. The receptors originated from a man older than 75 in good health.

This chain connects TRBV20-1 to TRBJ1-5, with D hard to call. CDR1 is DFQATT, CDR2 SNEGSKA, per germline (reference sequence). V gave up 4 bases and J gave up 0 bases, with 7 bases separating them. The CDR3 runs to 13 residues. The CDR3 protein is CSAKGDSNQPQHF. Here the CDR3 DNA reads TGCAGTGCTAAAGGAGATAGCAATCAGCCCCAGCATTTT.

The chain has TRBV11-2 and TRBJ2-7; unclear D gene. The germline V gene has CDR1 SGHAT and CDR2 FQNNGV. The V and J ends lost 2 bases and 7 bases respectively, with 15 bases between them. The CDR3 runs 14 residues. The CDR3 DNA reads TGTGCCAGCAGCTTAAACCCAGCGACCGATGAGCAGTACTTC. Encoded protein: CASSLNPATDEQYF.

The rearrangement uses TRBV4-3 and TRBJ2-5; 9 bases are shared with TRBD2. The germline CDR1 and CDR2 sequences are LGHNA and YSLEER. The CDR3 spans 16 residues. The V segment lost 4 bases and the J segment 2 bases; nucleotides outside the gene matches: 8. CDR3 protein: CASSPAAAGGQETQYF. As DNA, the CDR3 is TGCGCCAGCAGCCCAGCCGCAGCGGGAGGACAAGAGACCCAGTACTTC.

The V call is TRBV28, the J call TRBJ2-7, with TRBD2 matching 7 bases. The J call may be wrong; the DNA end is better matched by TRBJ2-5. The CDR3 consists of 15 residues. CDR1 is MDHEN and CDR2 is SYDVKM in the germline V gene. CDR3 amino acids: CASSQTGRGSGTQYF. Here the CDR3 DNA reads TGTGCCAGCAGTCAAACCGGGCGGGGGTCCGGGACCCAGTACTTC.

The DNA for the CDR3 is TGCAGCGTTATGGGGGGAGAGAGTCCTGAAGCTTTCTTT. Encoded protein: CSVMGGESPEAFF. The chain links TRBV29-1 to TRBJ1-1, with D possibly matching TRBD1 (5 bases). With 5 bases removed from V and 6 bases from J, the gap between germline ends came to 16 bases. The germline CDR1 and CDR2 sequences are SQVTM and ANQGSEA. The CDR3 covers 13 residues.

In its sample, this clonotype was seen a few times. This chain links TRBV7-3 with TRBJ2-1, with 7 bases aligning to TRBD2. The CDR3 has 15 amino acids. V was pared by 0 bases and J by 5 bases, with 4 bases of the junction left unmatched. In germline, CDR1 is SGHTA, CDR2 FQGTGA. CDR3: CASSLTGGGNNEQFF. CDR3 DNA sequence: TGTGCCAGCAGCTTAACGGGGGGAGGGAACAATGAGCAGTTCTTC.

The table lists this clonotype with a few counts. The chain joins TRBV29-1 to TRBJ2-3, with TRBD2 identical over 8 bases. Looked up from germline, CDR1 is SQVTM and CDR2 is ANQGSEA. CDR3 size: 14 residues. The V and J ends lost 0 bases and 6 bases, in that order; junction bases with no gene match: 5. CDR3 coding DNA: TGCAGCGTTGAAGAAGGAGCGGGAGCGGATACGCAGTATTTT. It codes for CSVEEGAGADTQYF.

Notes on this clonotype: A much larger clone lies a single base off, so this may be a read error. V gene TRBV29-1 combines with J gene TRBJ2-4, with TRBD2 matching 9 bases. The J call may be mistaken, given a closer DNA end match to TRBJ2-7. There are 14 residues in the CDR3. CDR1 and CDR2 from the germline V gene are SQVTM and ANQGSEA. CDR3: CSVEETSGNDEQYF. In DNA, the CDR3 is TGCAGCGTTGAAGAGACTAGCGGTAACGACGAGCAGTACTTC.

The chain employs TRBV20-1 and TRBJ2-7, with 8 bases matching TRBD2. Germline V lookup: CDR1 DFQATT, CDR2 SNEGSKA (reference sequence). The CDR3 has 14 amino acids. The CDR3: CSAIAGLESYEQYF. In DNA form, the CDR3 reads TGCAGCGCCATAGCGGGACTAGAGTCCTACGAGCAGTACTTC.

CDR3 in amino acids: CASSTQRLAAQETQYF. The CDR3 DNA reads as TGTGCCAGCAGCACCCAAAGACTAGCGGCCCAAGAGACCCAGTACTTC. The rearrangement links TRBV6-5 to TRBJ2-5; 9 positions match TRBD2. This CDR3 contains 16 residues. From germline, CDR1 is MNHEY and CDR2 SVGAGI. The junction had 9 bases not matched to a gene; V was cut back by 6 bases and J by 1 base.

The chain carries TRBV12-3 or TRBV12-4 and TRBJ1-5, with unresolved D. The CDR3 is 15 residues long. Between the trimmed V and J ends, which lost 5 bases and 2 bases, there was a span of 13 bases. The CDR3, as DNA: TGTGCCAGCAGTCTGGCCATGAGGGGCAATCAGCCCCAGCATTTT. Protein: CASSLAMRGNQPQHF.

CDR3 DNA sequence: TGCAGCGTTAGCTCTAGCGGACTCTACGAGCAGTACTTC. Its translation is CSVSSSGLYEQYF. The chain employs TRBV29-1 and TRBJ2-7, with 7 positions matching TRBD2. This CDR3 has 13 amino acids. Germline V lookup: CDR1 SQVTM, CDR2 ANQGSEA. After removal of 5 bases from V and 3 bases from J, the junction contained 7 bases not matched to a gene.

This clonotype was observed a few times. The chain joins TRBV12-3 or TRBV12-4 to TRBJ2-7; 13 positions match TRBD2. This CDR3 is built from 15 residues. The junction had 8 bases not matched to a gene; V was cut back by 5 bases and J by 7 bases. CDR3 loop: CASSLLAGGPREQYF. The CDR3 bases are TGTGCCAGCAGTCTACTAGCGGGAGGGCCCAGAGAGCAGTACTTC.

V is TRBV6-1 and J is TRBJ2-3; D remains unclear. Trimming removed 7 bases from V and 1 base from J, with 9 bases in between. Germline-derived CDR1 and CDR2 are MNHNS and SASEGT. The CDR3 runs to 13 residues. The CDR3 protein is CASNTYRTDTQYF. The CDR3 DNA reads TGTGCCAGCAACACCTATCGCACAGATACGCAGTATTTT.

This clonotype was observed at least ten times. The CDR3: CSFRAPAPDTQYF. The CDR3 DNA sequence: TGCAGTTTCCGGGCCCCCGCTCCAGATACGCAGTATTTT. The genes are TRBV29-1 and TRBJ2-3, with unresolved D. CDR1 is SQVTM and CDR2 is ANQGSEA in the germline V gene. CDR3 size: 13 residues.

This clonotype has just a few counts. The chain couples TRBV7-2 to TRBJ2-7; TRBD2 aligns across 7 bases. Per the germline V gene, CDR1 is SGHTA and CDR2 is FQGNSA. The CDR3 extends over 14 amino acids. V gave up 6 bases and J gave up 4 bases; unmatched junction bases: 9. The CDR3 here is CASSFGGGAYEQYF. The CDR3 DNA reads as TGTGCCAGCAGTTTTGGGGGAGGGGCTTACGAGCAGTACTTC. Full variable domain (outside the CDR3, taken from reference TRBV7-2 and TRBJ2-7): GAGVSQSPSNKVTEKGKDVELRCDPISGHTALYWYRQSLGQGLEFLIYFQGNSAPDKSGLPSDRFSAERTGGSVSTLTIQRTQQEDSAVYLCASSFGGGAYEQYFGPGTRLTVT.

The chain combines TRBV6-1 with TRBJ2-7; no firm D call. The ends were cut back, 7 bases at V and 2 bases at J, with 15 bases in the middle. This CDR3 comprises 14 residues. Germline assignment: CDR1 MNHNS and CDR2 SASEGT. CDR3 protein: CASTPGTQTYEQYF. Written as DNA, the CDR3 is TGTGCCAGCACCCCAGGTACCCAAACCTACGAGCAGTACTTC.

This clonotype was recorded a few times. The chain is built from TRBV7-8 and TRBJ2-1; the D gene is possibly TRBD2 (5 bases). The CDR3 totals 14 residues. Germline V lookup: CDR1 SGHVS, CDR2 FQNEAQ. Trimming removed 2 bases at V and 5 bases at J, with 10 bases between. CDR3 in DNA: TGTGCCAGCAGCTTACGAGGGAGTAACAATGAGCAGTTCTTC. This gives the protein CASSLRGSNNEQFF.

A word on this clonotype: This may come from a read error, since a much larger clone is one base off. V usage is TRBV6-6 and J usage is TRBJ2-3; D is ambiguous. Germline V gives CDR1 MNHNY, CDR2 SVGAGI (reference sequence). V was clipped by 2 bases and J by 0 bases, with 12 bases between them. This CDR3 comprises 16 residues. The CDR3 here is CASSYPSVTSTDTQYF. CDR3 nucleotides: TGTGCCAGCAGTTACCCCAGCGTGACTAGCACAGATACGCAGTATTTT.

This chain joins TRBV11-1 and TRBJ1-1, with 11 bases aligning to TRBD1. This CDR3 comprises 17 residues. Per germline, CDR1 SGHAT and CDR2 FQDESV (reference sequence). With V trimmed by 5 bases and J by 7 bases, 15 bases remained unmatched. CDR3 coding DNA: TGTGCCAGCAGCCGATTTCGGCCGGGACAGGGGGGTTTTGAAGCTTTCTTT. Protein product: CASSRFRPGQGGFEAFF.

The V and J genes are TRBV5-1 and TRBJ2-7, with TRBD2 matching over 8 bases. The CDR3 sequence is 14 residues long. Germline values: CDR1 SGHRS, CDR2 YFSETQ. J gave up 5 bases and V 1 base, and 5 bases lay outside the gene matches. In DNA, the CDR3 is TGCGCCAGCAGCTTGTGGCCGGGAGGGGACGAGCAGTACTTC. Amino acids: CASSLWPGGDEQYF.

This chain uses TRBV28 with TRBJ1-1; D is undetermined. The V and J ends lost 7 bases and 5 bases respectively, with 17 bases between them. Germline assignment: CDR1 MDHEN and CDR2 SYDVKM. CDR3 size: 14 residues. CDR3 region: CASTGQNSWTEAFF. The CDR3 nucleotides are TGTGCCAGCACGGGTCAAAACTCGTGGACTGAAGCTTTCTTT. The full variable domain, completed using reference TRBV28 and TRBJ1-1, is DVKVTQSSRYLVKRTGEKVFLECVQDMDHENMFWYRQDPGLGLRLIYFSYDVKMKEKGDIPEGYSVSREKKERFSLILESASTNQTSMYLCASTGQNSWTEAFFGQGTRLTVV.